The following is a T cell receptor (beta chain) sequence with its context. It lacks a known antigen. One base away there is no much larger clone; base qualities are not given. The data originate from a study of blood T cell repertoires in COVID-19 (dated by TCRdb to between 2020 and 2021). Study-level background: Collaborator samples came from the United States, Italy and Spain and covered acute and convalescent phases of COVID-19. A de-identified subject ID, COVID-19 status, age in years and sex were almost always included in the sample metadata. The repertoires were released in a freely available public database intended as a resource for research on the immune response to SARS-CoV-2. The prospective study material was composed of cDNA or gDNA derived from T cells, B-cell-depleted T cells, or PBMCs. Deeply sampled blood TCRbeta repertoires from subjects exposed to, actively infected with, or recovered from COVID-19 were included in the dataset. Samples came from the ongoing ImmuneRACE study (first 160 participants) plus 1,254 subjects from 6 global collaborators. Where HLA class I and class II types were available, the types were taken from metadata supplied by the sample provider, not from assay-based typing. General study outcomes and caveats: How much clinical and demographic metadata was included differed by source and by participant, and the metadata was provided uncurated.

From cysteine to phenylalanine, the CDR3 is 16 amino acids long. Here the CDR3 DNA is all that survives: 48 bases in frame from base 1. V is pared back by 0 bases and J by 0 bases, with 10 bases lying between the germline termini. The germline V gene supplies CDR1 SGDLS and CDR2 YYNGEE. TCRbeta CDR3 regions were amplified from genomic DNA by means of the immunoSEQ Assay, a bias-controlled multiplex PCR. Concerning the study's data processing: Within the assay, amplification of reference gene primers was used to estimate how many nucleated cells each sample contained. To quantify the absolute abundance of each unique TCRbeta CDR3 rearrangement, sequence reads were collapsed and filtered. For each sample, productive Simpson clonality was calculated as the square root of Simpson's diversity index across productive rearrangements. TCRdb stores this immuneACCESS table with in-frame sequences only. Part of the clones is absent; in the studies checked, under half of the shortfall reflects unresolved V genes, and no reason is known for the rest. D and trimming were read from the DNA, whereas the V and J calls and clone size are those reported in that table. Present in this sample are a few hundred thousand clones, roughly 86% of which were seen just once. Together, the top ten hold around 8.9% of the sample.

Enrolling through a virtual design, the prospective study's participants ranged in age from roughly 18 to 89 years and lived across about two dozen United States geographic areas. Cohort assignment in the prospective study relied on participant-reported clinical history from a screening survey and a study questionnaire. Recovered participants in ImmuneRACE Cohort 3 were defined by two consecutive negative NP/OP PCR tests, clearance by a healthcare professional, or resolution of symptoms. In the prospective study, mobile phlebotomists collected whole blood, serum and a nasopharyngeal or oropharyngeal swab from each participant. Participants in the prospective study had the option to provide additional blood draws and questionnaires over a 2-month period. Before DNA extraction, prospective study blood samples were shipped either frozen or at room temperature.

The origin of this receptor is a woman aged 18-29 years who had recovered from COVID-19. The rearranged segments are TRBV9 and TRBJ1-3, with no D gene named confidently. Sequenced material: PBMCs or T cells enriched from blood (not recorded which). The sequence in DNA is TGTGCCAGCAGCGTAGCTACGGGGTTCTCTGGAAACACCATATATTTT. Its protein reads: CASSVATGFSGNTIYF.